This is a list of T cell receptor beta chains from one sample in a study of cytomegalovirus exposure and HLA in healthy donors. TCRdb's copy holds only in-frame clones and misses some; the assay was immunoSEQ multiplex PCR. The sample includes about 160,000 clones, 80% to 90% of them seen just once. The material sequenced was PBMCs. The receptors derive from a man between 18 and 29 years old in good health and CMV-seronegative. Each CDR3 is given with its conserved first and last residue. The order of the fields is V gene, D gene, J gene, clone size, CDR3 protein, CDR3 DNA. A D gene is named only where the DNA matches it firmly. Size is omitted from some rows. Given values are once, few, many or a class for expanded clones.

v_call: TRBV19; d_call: NA; j_call: TRBJ1-5; clone_size: NA; cdr3_aa: CASSTFGGGRNQPQHF; cdr3_nt: TGTGCCAGTAGTACCTTCGGGGGGGGAAGAAATCAGCCCCAGCATTTT
v_call: TRBV27; d_call: TRBD1; j_call: TRBJ2-5; clone_size: NA; cdr3_aa: CASGGQVLGETQYF; cdr3_nt: TGTGCCAGCGGAGGACAGGTCCTGGGGGAGACCCAGTACTTC
v_call: TRBV13; d_call: TRBD2; j_call: TRBJ2-7; clone_size: NA; cdr3_aa: CASSRSGVAYEQYF; cdr3_nt: TGTGCCAGCAGCCGGAGCGGGGTCGCCTACGAGCAGTACTTC
v_call: TRBV18; d_call: NA; j_call: TRBJ2-1; clone_size: NA; cdr3_aa: CASSRNRDLYFSSYNEQFF; cdr3_nt: TGTGCCAGCTCACGAAACCGGGACTTGTATTTCAGCTCCTACAATGAGCAGTTCTTC
v_call: TRBV28; d_call: NA; j_call: TRBJ1-3; clone_size: once; cdr3_aa: CASSFQGWDTIYF; cdr3_nt: TGTGCCAGCAGTTTCCAGGGATGGGACACCATATATTTT
v_call: TRBV18; d_call: NA; j_call: TRBJ1-2; clone_size: few; cdr3_aa: CASSSGVGGYTF; cdr3_nt: TGTGCCAGCTCATCAGGGGTTGGGGGCTACACCTTC
v_call: TRBV5-4; d_call: TRBD1; j_call: TRBJ2-5; clone_size: NA; cdr3_aa: CASSSTGSTQETQYF; cdr3_nt: TGTGCCAGCAGTTCGACAGGGTCGACCCAGGAGACCCAGTACTTC
v_call: TRBV7-9; d_call: TRBD1; j_call: TRBJ2-1; clone_size: NA; cdr3_aa: CASTRRGTGGEEQFF; cdr3_nt: TGTGCCAGCACCCGAAGGGGGACAGGGGGGGAGGAGCAGTTCTTC
v_call: TRBV6-5; d_call: TRBD1; j_call: TRBJ1-2; clone_size: NA; cdr3_aa: CASSGTGGYGYTF; cdr3_nt: TGTGCCAGCAGTGGGACAGGGGGCTATGGCTACACCTTC
v_call: TRBV6-1; d_call: TRBD1; j_call: TRBJ1-5; clone_size: NA; cdr3_aa: CASSVGTAYSNQPQHF; cdr3_nt: TGTGCCAGCAGTGTAGGGACAGCCTATAGCAATCAGCCCCAGCATTTT
v_call: TRBV19; d_call: TRBD1; j_call: TRBJ1-1; clone_size: NA; cdr3_aa: CASSIIGTGTNTEAFF; cdr3_nt: TGTGCCAGTAGTATAATCGGGACAGGAACCAACACTGAAGCTTTCTTT
v_call: TRBV19; d_call: NA; j_call: TRBJ2-7; clone_size: NA; cdr3_aa: CASSIVPERSPYEQYF; cdr3_nt: TGTGCCAGTAGTATAGTGCCGGAGCGGAGCCCCTACGAGCAGTACTTC
v_call: TRBV28; d_call: TRBD1; j_call: TRBJ1-2; clone_size: NA; cdr3_aa: CASRKQGAGYTF; cdr3_nt: TGTGCCAGCAGGAAACAGGGGGCAGGCTACACCTTC
v_call: TRBV9; d_call: NA; j_call: TRBJ2-7; clone_size: NA; cdr3_aa: CASSVENNYEQYF; cdr3_nt: TGTGCCAGCAGCGTAGAAAACAACTACGAGCAGTACTTC
v_call: TRBV7-9; d_call: TRBD1; j_call: TRBJ2-5; clone_size: NA; cdr3_aa: CASSFVTGGGGETQYF; cdr3_nt: TGTGCCAGCAGCTTTGTAACAGGGGGTGGTGGAGAGACCCAGTACTTC
v_call: TRBV28; d_call: NA; j_call: TRBJ2-1; clone_size: once; cdr3_aa: CASSQSVSPSYNEQFF; cdr3_nt: TGTGCCAGCAGCCAGAGCGTCTCCCCCTCCTACAATGAGCAGTTCTTC
v_call: TRBV28; d_call: TRBD1; j_call: TRBJ2-7; clone_size: NA; cdr3_aa: CASTLDRGPGEQYF; cdr3_nt: TGTGCCAGCACTCTCGACAGGGGGCCAGGCGAGCAGTACTTC
v_call: TRBV29-1; d_call: TRBD2; j_call: TRBJ2-2; clone_size: NA; cdr3_aa: CSVSFRGTTGTGELFF; cdr3_nt: TGCAGCGTCTCCTTCCGAGGGACTACTGGGACCGGGGAGCTGTTTTTT
v_call: TRBV4-1; d_call: TRBD1; j_call: TRBJ1-3; clone_size: NA; cdr3_aa: CASSRTGPGSGNTIYF; cdr3_nt: TGCGCCAGCAGCAGGACAGGGCCCGGCAGTGGAAACACCATATATTTT
v_call: TRBV30; d_call: NA; j_call: TRBJ2-5; clone_size: NA; cdr3_aa: CAWSATGWAETQYF; cdr3_nt: TGTGCCTGGAGTGCGACGGGGTGGGCAGAGACCCAGTACTTC
v_call: TRBV28; d_call: NA; j_call: TRBJ2-6; clone_size: NA; cdr3_aa: CASSPTPLSGANVLTF; cdr3_nt: TGTGCCAGCAGCCCGACTCCCCTCTCTGGGGCCAACGTCCTGACTTTC
v_call: TRBV2; d_call: TRBD1; j_call: TRBJ1-5; clone_size: NA; cdr3_aa: CASSGDSYNQPQHF; cdr3_nt: TGTGCCAGCAGTGGGGACAGTTACAATCAGCCCCAGCATTTT
v_call: TRBV5-6; d_call: NA; j_call: TRBJ1-1; clone_size: NA; cdr3_aa: CASSLAGAPEAFF; cdr3_nt: TGTGCCAGCAGCTTGGCAGGGGCGCCTGAAGCTTTCTTT
v_call: TRBV10-3; d_call: NA; j_call: TRBJ2-3; clone_size: NA; cdr3_aa: CAISYKDTQYF; cdr3_nt: TGTGCCATCAGTTACAAGGATACGCAGTATTTT
v_call: TRBV6-1; d_call: NA; j_call: TRBJ1-4; clone_size: NA; cdr3_aa: CASSPREELFF; cdr3_nt: TGTGCCAGCAGTCCTCGGGAGGAACTGTTTTTT
v_call: TRBV7-9; d_call: NA; j_call: TRBJ2-1; clone_size: NA; cdr3_aa: CASSLGLYNEQFF; cdr3_nt: TGTGCCAGCAGCTTAGGACTGTACAATGAGCAGTTCTTC
v_call: TRBV11-2; d_call: TRBD1; j_call: TRBJ1-2; clone_size: NA; cdr3_aa: CASSFSGGYGYTF; cdr3_nt: TGTGCCAGCAGCTTTTCAGGGGGTTATGGCTACACCTTC
v_call: TRBV2; d_call: TRBD1; j_call: TRBJ2-6; clone_size: NA; cdr3_aa: CASTPYRGAGANVLTF; cdr3_nt: TGTGCCAGCACCCCCTACAGGGGGGCTGGGGCCAACGTCCTGACTTTC
v_call: TRBV28; d_call: NA; j_call: TRBJ1-3; clone_size: NA; cdr3_aa: CASSPRTVVSGNTIYF; cdr3_nt: TGTGCCAGCAGTCCGCGGACAGTAGTCTCTGGAAACACCATATATTTT